This T cell receptor beta chain was sequenced for a study of T cells expressing NK-cell markers. Across the whole study: Each TCR beta repertoire originated in sorted T cells that were CD3+CD56+NKG2C+, CD3+CD56+NKG2C- or CD3+CD56-NKG2C+.

Germline V gene sequence: CDR1 GTSNPN, CDR2 SVGIG (reference sequence). The CDR3 sequence is 14 residues long. Reprocessing the 5' RACE reads, TCRdb reports a single entry for every CDR3 protein and omits DNA. The sample table includes 300,000 to 500,000 distinct CDR3 sequences. The sequenced sample consisted of blood T cells: a sorted CD56 or NKG2C T cell subset, CD4+ or CD8+ T cells, or bulk PBMC T cells (not recorded which). The sequence came from a woman aged 50 to 65 in good health. This chain connects TRBV30 to TRBJ2-1; TCRdb proposes TRBD2, but this gene call is untestable without DNA. Here the CDR3 reads CAWTSSGRRYEQFF.